The 24 T cell receptor beta chains reported below all come from one sample, sequenced in a study of blood T cell repertoires in COVID-19 (TCRdb year 2020). Library preparation employed the immunoSEQ multiplex PCR assay. TCRdb's version of the immuneACCESS table is confined to in-frame rearrangements and falls short of the full clone set. An unresolved V gene accounts for under half of the shortfall where checked; the remainder is of unknown origin. The sample data list 200,000 to 250,000 clones, and roughly 85% of these were observed just once. About 0.93% of the sample is taken by the ten largest. Sequencing input: peripheral blood. All receptors come from a man in his forties with acute or convalescent COVID-19.

The J gene is TRBJ1-4, the V gene TRBV10-3; maybe TRBD1 (5 bases). Trimming took 2 bases from V and 5 from J, leaving 9 bases between them. The germline V gene has CDR1 ENHRY and CDR2 SYGVKD. CDR3 size: 14 residues. The CDR3 loop reads CAISERGGNEKLFF. The DNA for the CDR3 is TGTGCCATCAGTGAGCGGGGGGGGAATGAAAAACTGTTTTTT.

This rearrangement joins TRBV7-9 to TRBJ1-2, with 9 nucleotides matching TRBD1. Germline values: CDR1 SEHNR, CDR2 FQNEAQ (reference sequence). Unmatched junction bases numbered 9, after V lost 5 bases and J lost 5 bases. This CDR3 region has 15 residues. CDR3 in DNA: TGTGCCAGCAGCGAGGGACAGGGACTCGGTTATGGCTACACCTTC. This sequence encodes CASSEGQGLGYGYTF.

The rearrangement joins TRBV14 to TRBJ1-4, with 9 nucleotides matching TRBD1. This CDR3 spans 16 amino acids. Trimming removed 4 bases from V and 8 bases from J; junction bases left unmatched: 11. Germline lookup yields CDR1 SGHDN and CDR2 FVKESK. The CDR3 sequence: CASSRLGQGLGEKLFF. The CDR3 DNA follows: TGTGCCAGCAGCCGCCTGGGACAGGGACTTGGAGAAAAACTGTTTTTT.

The rearrangement uses TRBV18 and TRBJ1-1, with TRBD1 matching 9 bases. Germline V gives CDR1 KGHSH, CDR2 LQKENI. Losses at the gene ends were 6 bases for V and 3 bases for J; bases not matched to a gene: 11. The CDR3 sequence is 16 residues long. The CDR3 DNA is TGTGCCAGCTCGTCACAATGGGACAGGGCGGACACTGAAGCTTTCTTT. Encoded protein: CASSSQWDRADTEAFF.

This chain links TRBV9 with TRBJ1-1; D perhaps matches TRBD1 (5 bases). Trimming cost V 4 bases and J 1 base, with 17 bases left between them. Germline V CDR1 and CDR2: SGDLS, YYNGEE. The CDR3 totals 16 residues. CDR3 bases: TGTGCCAGCAGCCCCCACGGGGGTATATGGAACACTGAAGCTTTCTTT. Its protein is CASSPHGGIWNTEAFF.

CDR3 protein: CASSGTGIYGYTF. DNA for the CDR3: TGTGCCAGCTCCGGGACAGGTATCTATGGCTACACCTTC. The gene calls are TRBV5-5 and TRBJ1-2; 8 bases align to TRBD1. After removal of 7 bases from V and 4 bases from J, the junction contained 6 bases not matched to a gene. The CDR3 is 13 amino acids. From germline, CDR1 is SGHKS and CDR2 YYEKEE (reference sequence).

The chain uses TRBV20-1 and TRBJ1-3; D is unclear. CDR1 DFQATT and CDR2 SNEGSKA come from the germline V gene (reference sequence). The length of the CDR3 is 11 residues. Trimming stripped 6 bases from V and 4 bases from J, with 7 bases between. The CDR3, as DNA: TGCAGTGCACAACAGGGAAACACCATATATTTT. It yields the protein CSAQQGNTIYF.

The chain is built from TRBV5-1 and TRBJ1-2; D gene unclear. The germline gives CDR1 SGHRS, CDR2 YFSETQ. This CDR3 spans 14 amino acids. Between the trimmed V and J ends, which lost 0 bases and 0 bases, there was a span of 6 bases. CDR3 loop: CASSLDPSNYGYTF. CDR3 in DNA: TGCGCCAGCAGCTTGGATCCTTCTAACTATGGCTACACCTTC.

The chain recombines TRBV27 with TRBJ1-2, with no clear D. The length of the CDR3 is 14 residues. Germline V gene data show CDR1 as MNHEY and CDR2 as SMNVEV (reference sequence). V shed 0 bases and J shed 6 bases, with 11 bases lying between them. Here the CDR3 DNA reads TGTGCCAGCAGTTTATCGACTCCTCGGGATGGCTACACCTTC. Its protein product is CASSLSTPRDGYTF.

CDR3 sequence: CASTLAGGSGELFF. DNA for the CDR3: TGTGCCAGCACACTAGCGGGGGGTTCCGGGGAGCTGTTTTTT. This rearrangement joins TRBV7-6 to TRBJ2-2, with 12 bases aligning to TRBD2. V gave up 7 bases and J gave up 6 bases; unmatched junction bases: 3. Germline loops: CDR1 SGHVS, CDR2 FNYEAQ. The CDR3 contains 14 residues.

This rearrangement joins TRBV7-8 to TRBJ2-2, with 16 bases aligning to TRBD2. CDR3 length: 18 residues. CDR1 and CDR2 from the germline V gene are SGHVS and FQNEAQ. Trimming cost V 6 bases and J 7 bases; bases outside gene matches: 11. CDR3: CASRTTGLAGGRGGELFF. The CDR3 nucleotides are TGTGCCAGCAGGACTACGGGACTAGCGGGGGGGCGCGGCGGGGAGCTGTTTTTT.

The J gene is TRBJ1-4, the V gene TRBV29-1; 7 nucleotides align to TRBD1. The CDR3 contains 17 residues. V trimming: 0 bases; J trimming: 2 bases; junction bases outside the gene matches: 9. Germline CDR1 is SQVTM and CDR2 is ANQGSEA. The CDR3 nucleotides read TGCAGCGTTGAAGATCACGAGGGGGCACCGACTAATGAAAAACTGTTTTTT. Its protein product is CSVEDHEGAPTNEKLFF.

The genes are TRBV29-1 and TRBJ1-2, with TRBD1 as a possible D gene (5 bases). V was clipped by 3 bases and J by 6 bases, with 17 bases between them. In germline, CDR1 is SQVTM, CDR2 ANQGSEA. This CDR3 contains 14 residues. The CDR3 nucleotides are TGCAGCGTTGATCCAGGGAGGCGAACTGATGGCTACACCTTC. Amino acid sequence: CSVDPGRRTDGYTF.

Of note for this clone: Other nucleotide sequences in the sample specify the same CDR3. The chain uses TRBV24-1 and TRBJ1-5; D uncertain. Germline CDR1 reads KGHDR; CDR2 reads SFDVKD. The CDR3 length is 14 residues. Trimming shortened V by 3 bases and J by 4 bases, and 9 bases separated the two germline ends. The CDR3: CATSDVGGNQPQHF. The CDR3 bases are TGTGCCACCAGTGATGTAGGAGGTAATCAGCCCCAGCATTTT.

The chain employs TRBV2 and TRBJ1-6, with TRBD1 matching 7 bases. This CDR3 region has 15 residues. CDR1 is SNHLY, CDR2 FYNNEI, per germline. Losses at the gene ends were 3 bases for V and 6 bases for J; bases not matched to a gene: 5. In nucleotides, the CDR3 is TGTGCCAGCAGTGACACAGGGGCCTTTAATTCACCCCTCCACTTT. This gives the protein CASSDTGAFNSPLHF.

The chain has TRBV7-9 and TRBJ2-3; 16 bases are a match to TRBD2. The CDR3 totals 19 residues. Trimming at V came to 3 bases and at J to 6 bases, leaving 12 bases not matched to a gene. Germline CDR1 reads SEHNR; CDR2 reads FQNEAQ (reference sequence). The CDR3 here is CASSLGLAGGFSATDTQYF. Here the CDR3 DNA reads TGTGCCAGCAGCTTGGGACTAGCGGGGGGGTTTTCCGCCACGGATACGCAGTATTTT.

The chain is built from TRBV11-2 and TRBJ1-4; D not resolved. Germline V gene lookup returns CDR1 SGHAT and CDR2 FQNNGV. The CDR3 runs 13 residues. Trimming pared 1 base from V and 8 bases from J, leaving 8 bases between. The CDR3 sequence is CASSLGREEKLFF. The CDR3 DNA reads TGTGCCAGCAGCTTAGGGAGAGAAGAAAAACTGTTTTTT.

This clone was counted a few times. The V call is TRBV7-3, the J call TRBJ2-2; D is perhaps TRBD1 (6 bases). The germline gives CDR1 SGHTA, CDR2 FQGTGA. V lost 5 bases, J lost 8 bases, and 15 bases lay in between. This CDR3 contains 14 residues. CDR3 nucleotides: TGTGCCAGCAGCAATACAGGGTCTAAAGGGGAGCTGTTTTTT. Its translation: CASSNTGSKGELFF.

The chain uses TRBV9 and TRBJ1-2; tentatively, D is TRBD1 (6 bases). With 0 bases removed from V and 8 bases from J, the gap between germline ends came to 14 bases. The CDR3 sequence is 14 residues long. Looked up from germline, CDR1 is SGDLS and CDR2 is YYNGEE. The CDR3 loop reads CASSVETGSRGYTF. The CDR3 DNA reads as TGTGCCAGCAGCGTAGAAACAGGGAGTCGGGGCTACACCTTC.

This clone was counted only a few times. This sequence joins TRBV4-3 and TRBJ2-7; possibly TRBD1 for D (5 bases). Trimming left V 3 bases short and J 3 bases short, with 12 bases between. Germline CDR1 and CDR2: LGHNA and YSLEER. The CDR3 totals 14 residues. CDR3 sequence: CASSQSGHGYEQYF. CDR3 coding DNA: TGCGCCAGCAGCCAGTCAGGGCACGGCTACGAGCAGTACTTC.

V usage is TRBV30 and J usage is TRBJ1-1; possibly TRBD1 for D (6 bases). The CDR3 has 14 amino acids. The germline V and J ends were trimmed by 5 bases and 3 bases, with 16 bases remaining between them. CDR1 and CDR2 from the germline V gene are GTSNPN and SVGIG (reference sequence). The CDR3 sequence is CAWEGGREDTEAFF. The CDR3 nucleotides are TGTGCCTGGGAGGGGGGTCGGGAGGACACTGAAGCTTTCTTT.

The rearrangement links TRBV9 to TRBJ2-7, with 11 bases identical to TRBD1. Germline CDR1 SGDLS, CDR2 YYNGEE. This CDR3 has 15 residues. With 4 bases clipped from V and 5 bases from J, the junction kept 8 bases outside the gene matches. This CDR3 is CASSLSGTGGDEQYF. DNA of the CDR3: TGTGCCAGCAGCCTTTCCGGGACAGGGGGGGACGAGCAGTACTTC.

A single count supports this clone. The chain joins TRBV5-4 to TRBJ2-2; 9 bases line up with TRBD1. After removal of 4 bases from V and 5 bases from J, the junction contained 9 bases not matched to a gene. The germline gives CDR1 SGHNT, CDR2 YYREEE (reference sequence). The CDR3 contains 16 residues. CDR3 in DNA: TGTGCCAGCAGCCCTAGGGGACAGGGAGGTACCGGGGAGCTGTTTTTT. Protein product: CASSPRGQGGTGELFF.

This chain joins TRBV15 and TRBJ1-1, with TRBD1 identical over 8 bases. The CDR3 is made up of 14 amino acids. J was trimmed by 4 bases and V by 3 bases; bases with no gene match: 4. Germline V gene lookup returns CDR1 LNHNV and CDR2 YYDKDF (reference sequence). The CDR3: CATSRTGDGTEAFF. CDR3 coding DNA: TGTGCCACCAGCAGGACAGGGGACGGCACTGAAGCTTTCTTT.